These 19 T cell receptor beta chains were sequenced from one sample in a study of early T cells in non-severe SARS-CoV-2 infection (dated by TCRdb to the early 2020s). Library generation was performed with 5' RACE. These reads were obtained on a NextSeq 500. TCRdb redid the processing of the public reads, applying fastp at Q25 and MiXCR, and retained in-frame beta chains. Rows merge per CDR3 protein into single entries with the most common DNA and genes. The sample yields more than 85,000 distinct CDR3 sequences; around 13% were counted once. The ten most abundant clones make up roughly 6.3% of the sample. The sequenced sample consisted of whole blood. The receptors derive from an adult who was a healthcare worker with PCR-confirmed SARS-CoV-2 infection or an uninfected control (not recorded which).

This clonotype showed up just a few times. This chain uses TRBV20-1 with TRBJ1-4, with D perhaps matching TRBD1 (6 bases). V lost 2 bases to trimming and J lost 8 bases, with 18 bases between them. From germline, CDR1 is DFQATT and CDR2 SNEGSKA (reference sequence). The CDR3 consists of 15 residues. The CDR3: CSARPSGTNGEKLFF. CDR3 coding DNA: TGCAGTGCTAGACCCTCCGGGACAAATGGAGAAAAACTGTTTTTT.

There are many counts of this clonotype. The rearrangement uses TRBV29-1 and TRBJ2-1; TRBD2 matches 7 bases. The germline CDR1 and CDR2 sequences are SQVTM and ANQGSEA. This CDR3 is built from 14 residues. With 4 bases clipped from V and 4 bases from J, the junction kept 7 bases outside the gene matches. The CDR3 sequence: CSVVLAATYNEQFF. CDR3 in DNA: TGCAGCGTTGTGCTAGCGGCTACTTACAATGAGCAGTTCTTC.

For this clonotype: A read error is possible here, since a much larger clone lies one base away. The chain carries TRBV11-2 and TRBJ2-7; either TRBD1 or TRBD2 may supply D (5 bases each). The CDR3 loop spans 13 amino acids. Germline V lookup: CDR1 SGHAT, CDR2 FQNNGV. The CDR3, as DNA: TGTGCCAGCAGCCCCCCGGGGACCTACGAGCACTACTTC. Its translation: CASSPPGTYEHYF.

The chain links TRBV29-1 to TRBJ1-2; 7 bases are a match to TRBD1. V gave up 8 bases and J gave up 4 bases; unmatched junction bases: 10. In germline, CDR1 is SQVTM, CDR2 ANQGSEA. The CDR3 sequence is 13 residues long. CDR3 residues: CSSWDSATYGYTF. CDR3 DNA: TGCAGCTCCTGGGACAGCGCGACCTATGGCTACACCTTC.

The rearrangement joins TRBV2 to TRBJ2-1; tentative D call: TRBD2 (6 bases). The germline CDR1 and CDR2 sequences are SNHLY and FYNNEI. Trimming took 1 base from V and 0 from J, leaving 10 bases between them. This CDR3 is 16 amino acids long. CDR3 region: CASSEGTTRSYNEQFF. The DNA for the CDR3 is TGTGCCAGCAGTGAAGGGACTACCCGCTCCTACAATGAGCAGTTCTTC.

This clonotype occurred a few times. This chain links TRBV20-1 with TRBJ2-7; D uncertain. This CDR3 contains 10 residues. Germline-derived CDR1 and CDR2 are DFQATT and SNEGSKA (reference sequence). V was cut by 4 bases and J by 6 bases, with 7 bases left in between. Here the CDR3 reads CSAIKREQYF. In DNA, the CDR3 is TGCAGTGCTATAAAGCGCGAGCAGTACTTC.

This chain links TRBV20-1 with TRBJ2-3; 8 nucleotides agree with TRBD2. CDR1 and CDR2 from the germline V gene are DFQATT and SNEGSKA (reference sequence). There are 16 residues in the CDR3. V shed 3 bases, J shed 4 bases, and the junction held 12 bases outside the gene matches. As DNA, the CDR3 is TGCAGTGCTAGTAGGACCCTCGTGCGGGAGGCAGATACGCAGTATTTT. It encodes CSASRTLVREADTQYF.

This clonotype appeared many times. The gene calls are TRBV4-2 and TRBJ1-2, with D hard to call. This CDR3 has 15 amino acids. The germline gives CDR1 LGHNA, CDR2 YNFKEQ. V lost 0 bases to trimming and J lost 4 bases, with 12 bases between them. CDR3 nucleotides: TGTGCCAGCAGCCAAGATTCGGCGCTGCCCTATGGCTACACCTTC. Translated: CASSQDSALPYGYTF.

The chain uses TRBV6-5 and TRBJ1-2; 8 bases are a match to TRBD1. V dropped 2 bases and J dropped 2; count of bases not matched to a gene: 4. Per germline, CDR1 MNHEY and CDR2 SVGAGI. The CDR3 length is 15 residues. The CDR3 loop is CASSYTGGPNYGYTF. CDR3 sequence (DNA): TGTGCCAGCAGTTACACAGGGGGGCCCAACTATGGCTACACCTTC.

This clonotype showed up just a few times. The chain links TRBV28 to TRBJ2-1; a possible D gene is TRBD2 (5 bases). The CDR3 sequence is 15 residues long. Between the trimmed V and J ends, which lost 6 bases and 2 bases, there was a span of 14 bases. Germline assignment: CDR1 MDHEN and CDR2 SYDVKM. For the CDR3, the DNA is TGTGCCAGCAGACCTCCGGGATTGGCCTACAATGAGCAGTTCTTC. Translating gives CASRPPGLAYNEQFF.

This clonotype has at least ten counts. The chain links TRBV7-9 to TRBJ2-3; 14 positions match TRBD2. V was pared by 5 bases and J by 6 bases, with 10 bases of the junction left unmatched. This CDR3 region has 17 residues. Germline V gives CDR1 SEHNR, CDR2 FQNEAQ (reference sequence). Here the CDR3 DNA reads TGTGCCAGCAGCCCTGGGACTAGCGGGAGTTTAACGGATACGCAGTATTTT. The encoded protein is CASSPGTSGSLTDTQYF.

The chain employs TRBV19 and TRBJ2-3, with 8 bases lining up with TRBD2. V was clipped by 8 bases and J by 4 bases; unmatched bases: 11. In germline, CDR1 is LNHDA, CDR2 SQIVND (reference sequence). The CDR3 covers 15 residues. CDR3 amino acids: CASGPKREWADTQYF. DNA for the CDR3: TGTGCCAGTGGACCAAAGCGGGAGTGGGCAGATACGCAGTATTTT.

The CDR3 sequence: CASSPSSPPARTDTQYF. The CDR3 DNA reads TGTGCCAGCAGTCCCTCGTCCCCCCCGGCCCGCACAGATACGCAGTATTTT. The chain has TRBV6-5 and TRBJ2-3, with unresolved D. The ends were cut back, 5 bases at V and 1 base at J, with 19 bases in the middle. CDR1 is MNHEY, CDR2 SVGAGI, per germline. This CDR3 comprises 17 residues.

This clonotype occurred many times. V and J are TRBV11-2 and TRBJ2-1; D is unresolved. The V gene's germline CDR1 is SGHAT and CDR2 FQNNGV. This CDR3 spans 14 amino acids. V lost 6 bases, J lost 1 base, and 10 bases lay in between. The CDR3 nucleotides are TGTGCCAGCAGTCCTGGGTGGTCCTACAATGAGCAGTTCTTC. It is translated as CASSPGWSYNEQFF.

The V call is TRBV20-1, the J call TRBJ2-4; D gene unclear. The CDR3 totals 13 residues. The V gene's germline CDR1 is DFQATT and CDR2 SNEGSKA (reference sequence). Trimming cost V 4 bases and J 1 base, with 8 bases left between them. The CDR3 spells CSAKATAKNIQYF. The CDR3 nucleotides read TGCAGTGCTAAGGCGACGGCCAAAAACATTCAGTACTTC.

There are a few counts of this clonotype. This chain connects TRBV7-6 to TRBJ2-5; 7 bases fit TRBD1. In germline, CDR1 is SGHVS, CDR2 FNYEAQ. This CDR3 contains 15 residues. The ends lost 7 bases at V and 3 bases at J; junction bases unmatched: 11. CDR3 in amino acids: CASIRGPGTEETQYF. As DNA, the CDR3 is TGTGCCAGCATCAGAGGTCCCGGGACAGAAGAGACCCAGTACTTC.

The rearrangement joins TRBV5-6 to TRBJ2-2; D uncertain. V was clipped by 2 bases and J by 0 bases, with 8 bases between them. The CDR3 contains 15 residues. Looked up from germline, CDR1 is SGHDT and CDR2 is YYEEEE. The CDR3 DNA follows: TGTGCCAGCAGCTTCGGAGTGGCGAACACCGGGGAGCTGTTTTTT. This gives the protein CASSFGVANTGELFF.

This clonotype was counted many times. This chain links TRBV27 with TRBJ2-5; D gene uncertain. The CDR3 extends over 13 amino acids. Germline values: CDR1 MNHEY, CDR2 SMNVEV (reference sequence). Trimming removed 4 bases at V and 0 bases at J, with 6 bases between. In nucleotides, the CDR3 is TGTGCCAGCAGTTCATCGTACCAAGAGACCCAGTACTTC. Its protein product is CASSSSYQETQYF.

A note on this clonotype: This could be a read error, since a much larger clone is one nucleotide away. Because the CDR3 is missing its conserved closing phenylalanine or tryptophan, this is likely a read error. This chain joins TRBV5-1 and TRBJ1-1; TRBD1 matches 12 bases. The length of the CDR3 is 18 residues. Losses at the gene ends were 0 bases for V and 7 bases for J; bases not matched to a gene: 13. Germline V gives CDR1 SGHRS, CDR2 YFSETQ. As DNA, the CDR3 is TGCGCCAGCAGCTTGGCGACCGGGACAGGGGGCGCAGGAGGTGAAGCTTTCTTA. Translating gives CASSLATGTGGAGGEAFL.